The clone carrying this TCR beta chain came up a few times. The target antigen is unknown. The TCRbeta library was prepared with unique molecular identifiers. TCRdb reprocessed the PCR reads with MiXCR, giving one entry per CDR3 protein. The data show hundreds of thousands of distinct CDR3 sequences, 10% to 15% seen once. The data stem from a study of T-cell reconstitution after alpha-beta-depleted transplantation in children. Whole-study results and caveats: The high TCRbeta diversity at day 60 in some patients came from surviving recipient T cells and thymic progenitors.

This receptor was identified in a male patient under 18 who had a stem cell transplant for acute myeloid leukemia, so the T cells may come from the graft donor. The sample here was PBMCs, mostly from graft donor cells, taken 360 days after TCRalphabeta/CD19-depleted stem cell transplant.

The CDR3 sequence: CASRNLSGFKYEQYF. In DNA, the CDR3 is TGTGCCAGCAGAAACCTTAGCGGTTTTAAGTACGAGCAGTACTTC. This chain links TRBV28 with TRBJ2-7; D is perhaps TRBD2 (6 bases). This CDR3 is 15 amino acids long. Trimming pared 6 bases from V and 4 bases from J, leaving 19 bases between. Germline V gene sequence: CDR1 MDHEN, CDR2 SYDVKM.